The 26 T cell receptor beta chains listed next were all sequenced from one sample in a study of T cell responses to AZD1222 COVID-19 vaccine. The table came from immunoSEQ multiplex PCR; TCRdb's copy has only in-frame clones and leaves some out. This sample has tens of thousands of clones, with 70% to 90% found just once. The specimen comprised peripheral blood, sampled 28 days after the second AZD1222 dose. The receptors originated from an adult who received the AZD1222 COVID-19 vaccine.

The gene calls are TRBV24-1 and TRBJ2-1, with D uncertain. Germline V lookup: CDR1 KGHDR, CDR2 SFDVKD. The CDR3 totals 14 residues. V gave up 4 bases and J gave up 4 bases, with 10 bases separating them. As DNA, the CDR3 is TGTGCCACCAGTGACCCCTCGGTATACAATGAGCAGTTCTTC. It specifies CATSDPSVYNEQFF.

The J gene is TRBJ2-3, the V gene TRBV24-1; D unclear. The CDR3 is made up of 15 amino acids. Germline CDR1 is KGHDR and CDR2 is SFDVKD. Trimming shortened V by 5 bases and J by 0 bases, and 11 bases separated the two germline ends. The DNA for the CDR3 is TGTGCCACCAGTGCGGCGGAATCTAGCACAGATACGCAGTATTTT. Translating gives CATSAAESSTDTQYF.

V usage is TRBV27 and J usage is TRBJ2-5; 9 bases match TRBD2. V dropped 6 bases and J dropped 4; count of bases not matched to a gene: 6. The CDR3 is 14 amino acids. Germline loops: CDR1 MNHEY, CDR2 SMNVEV (reference sequence). CDR3 in DNA: TGTGCCAGCAGCCCGGGACTAGCCGGAGAGACCCAGTACTTC. Its protein is CASSPGLAGETQYF.

The chain links TRBV28 to TRBJ2-7; the D is unclear. The CDR3 contains 12 residues. V was clipped by 3 bases and J by 2 bases, with 5 bases between them. The germline CDR1 and CDR2 sequences are MDHEN and SYDVKM. CDR3 amino acids: CASSFGTYEQYF. DNA for the CDR3: TGTGCCAGCAGTTTTGGCACCTACGAGCAGTACTTC.

This clone has a single count. J is TRBJ2-3 and V is TRBV3-1 (or the pseudogene TRBV3-2); D not certain. The CDR3 extends over 14 amino acids. CDR1 and CDR2 from the germline V gene are LGHDT and YNNKEL (reference sequence). The V gene lost 3 bases and the J gene lost 0 bases, with 7 bases spanning the gap. The DNA of the CDR3 is TGTGCCAGCAGCCATCCCGACAGCACAGATACGCAGTATTTT. This encodes CASSHPDSTDTQYF.

This clone was seen just once. V is TRBV18 and J is TRBJ2-1; TRBD2 aligns across 12 bases. This CDR3 has 14 residues. The germline V gene has CDR1 KGHSH and CDR2 LQKENI. The V and J ends lost 8 bases and 7 bases, in that order; junction bases with no gene match: 6. The CDR3 DNA sequence: TGTGCCAGCACGACTAGCGGGAGAGTAAATGAGCAGTTCTTC. Translated, it gives CASTTSGRVNEQFF.

The chain uses TRBV14 and TRBJ1-4; the D gene is possibly TRBD1 (5 bases). The V gene's germline CDR1 is SGHDN and CDR2 FVKESK. The CDR3 length is 17 residues. The V gene lost 0 bases and the J gene lost 6 bases, with 17 bases spanning the gap. The CDR3 coding sequence is TGTGCCAGCAGCCAAGATTTTACGGGGCCGCTCTATGAAAAACTGTTTTTT. Its protein is CASSQDFTGPLYEKLFF.

V and J are TRBV9 and TRBJ1-4; D might be TRBD1 (6 bases). Trimming took off 2 bases at V and 2 bases at J, with 13 bases between the two ends. Germline CDR1 is SGDLS and CDR2 is YYNGEE. The CDR3 totals 16 residues. DNA of the CDR3: TGTGCCAGCAGCGTGGGGGGCGGCCGGACTAATGAAAAACTGTTTTTT. Translated, it gives CASSVGGGRTNEKLFF.

This clone was seen only a few times. The V and J genes are TRBV5-5 and TRBJ2-7; D gene unclear. The germline gives CDR1 SGHKS, CDR2 YYEKEE (reference sequence). The CDR3 covers 14 residues. Trimming removed 0 bases from V and 1 base from J, with 8 bases in between. The CDR3 loop reads CASSLDRASYEQYF. The CDR3 region has the DNA TGTGCCAGCAGCTTGGATAGGGCGTCCTACGAGCAGTACTTC.

The gene calls are TRBV7-2 and TRBJ2-2; D is unclear. Per germline, CDR1 SGHTA and CDR2 FQGNSA. V was cut by 1 base and J by 6 bases, with 15 bases left in between. CDR3 length: 16 residues. Here the CDR3 reads CASSLELGLVSGELFF. The CDR3 DNA is TGTGCCAGCAGCTTAGAATTAGGGCTAGTATCCGGGGAGCTGTTTTTT.

The V gene is TRBV5-1, the J gene TRBJ2-5, with D tentatively TRBD2 (7 bases). The CDR3 length is 15 residues. V lost 1 base, J lost 5 bases, and 15 bases lay in between. Looked up from germline, CDR1 is SGHRS and CDR2 is YFSETQ. The CDR3 nucleotides read TGCGCCAGCAGCTTGATGGGGGGGACATGGGAGACCCAGTACTTC. Its protein product is CASSLMGGTWETQYF. Combining the CDR3 with reference TRBV5-1 and TRBJ2-5 gives the whole variable domain KAGVTQTPRYLIKTRGQQVTLSCSPISGHRSVSWYQQTPGQGLQFLFEYFSETQRNKGNFPGRFSGRQFSNSRSEMNVSTLELGDSALYLCASSLMGGTWETQYFGPGTRLLVL.

V usage is TRBV7-7 and J usage is TRBJ2-5, with D possibly TRBD2 on 6 matching bases. V lost 2 bases and J 5 bases, leaving 15 bases between the germline ends. Germline CDR1 and CDR2: SSHAT and FNYEAQ (reference sequence). This CDR3 has 15 residues. DNA for the CDR3: TGTGCCAGCAGCTTATTCCCTAGCGAGGGGGAGACCCAGTACTTC. It is translated as CASSLFPSEGETQYF.

The CDR3 loop reads CASTVNTEAFF. The CDR3 region has the DNA TGTGCCAGCACCGTGAACACTGAAGCTTTCTTT. V and J are TRBV25-1 and TRBJ1-1, with D hard to call. This CDR3 has 11 residues. Germline CDR1 reads MGHDK; CDR2 reads SYGVNS. V was shortened by 7 bases and J by 0 bases, with 3 bases between the two germline ends.

This sequence joins TRBV19 and TRBJ2-2, with D possibly matching TRBD2 (6 bases). V lost 5 bases to trimming and J lost 6 bases, with 13 bases between them. CDR1 LNHDA and CDR2 SQIVND come from the germline V gene (reference sequence). The CDR3 is 14 residues long. This CDR3 reads CASSWSSESGELFF. CDR3 DNA sequence: TGTGCCAGTAGTTGGTCTAGCGAATCCGGGGAGCTGTTTTTT.

This chain joins TRBV7-9 and TRBJ1-1, with no clear D. The CDR3 totals 13 residues. V gave up 1 base and J gave up 0 bases, with 3 bases separating them. Germline V CDR1 and CDR2: SEHNR, FQNEAQ (reference sequence). The DNA for the CDR3 is TGTGCCAGCAGCTTAGTCTTGAACACTGAAGCTTTCTTT. This gives the protein CASSLVLNTEAFF.

The gene calls are TRBV6-6 and TRBJ1-1; tentative D call: TRBD1 (5 bases). The CDR3 runs 14 residues. Trimming cost V 7 bases and J 0 bases, with 12 bases left between them. Germline CDR1 is MNHNY and CDR2 is SVGAGI (reference sequence). CDR3 in DNA: TGTGCCAGCAATGTTGACAGACTGAACACTGAAGCTTTCTTT. It is translated as CASNVDRLNTEAFF.

The V gene is TRBV5-1, the J gene TRBJ1-3; 7 positions agree with TRBD1. The CDR3 is made up of 15 amino acids. The V gene end was trimmed by 4 bases and the J gene end by 4 bases; junction bases not matched to a gene: 8. Germline V lookup: CDR1 SGHRS, CDR2 YFSETQ. This CDR3 is CASSEAGGPGNTIYF. The CDR3 DNA is TGCGCCAGCAGCGAGGCAGGGGGACCCGGAAACACCATATATTTT.

The chain has TRBV6-1 and TRBJ1-4; D gene unclear. Trimming left V 0 bases short and J 17 bases short, with 13 bases between. The CDR3 is 12 amino acids. In germline, CDR1 is MNHNS, CDR2 SASEGT. The CDR3 sequence: CASSEAWVFLFF. Written as DNA, the CDR3 is TGTGCCAGCAGTGAAGCTTGGGTTTTCTTATTTTTT.

Note on this clone: Other DNA sequences within the sample encode an identical CDR3. The genes are TRBV3-1 (or the pseudogene TRBV3-2) and TRBJ2-7, with 8 bases matching TRBD1. This CDR3 is built from 18 residues. The germline V gene has CDR1 LGHDT and CDR2 YNNKEL (reference sequence). V lost 4 bases to trimming and J lost 0 bases; unmatched junction nucleotides: 14. In DNA form, the CDR3 reads TGTGCCAGCAGCCCCCCCGCAGGGGGCGTCCAGAGCTCCTACGAGCAGTACTTC. Encoded protein: CASSPPAGGVQSSYEQYF.

V and J are TRBV6-5 and TRBJ2-3, with a possible D match to TRBD2 (6 bases). V was pared by 2 bases and J by 3 bases, with 12 bases between. The V gene's germline CDR1 is MNHEY and CDR2 SVGAGI. This CDR3 is 15 amino acids long. In DNA form, the CDR3 reads TGTGCCAGCAGTTACGCTCTAGCGCGGACAGATACGCAGTATTTT. Amino acid sequence: CASSYALARTDTQYF.

The rearrangement joins TRBV19 to TRBJ1-2, with TRBD1 matching over 7 bases. The CDR3 length is 14 residues. Per the germline V gene, CDR1 is LNHDA and CDR2 is SQIVND (reference sequence). The junction had 6 bases not matched to a gene; V was cut back by 6 bases and J by 2 bases. DNA for the CDR3: TGTGCCAGTAGCCCTGAGGGGGCAAACTATGGCTACACCTTC. Translation gives CASSPEGANYGYTF. The full variable domain, with the rest looked up from reference TRBV19 and TRBJ1-2, is DGGITQSPKYLFRKEGQNVTLSCEQNLNHDAMYWYRQDPGQGLRLIYYSQIVNDFQKGDIAEGYSVSREKKESFPLTVTSAQKNPTAFYLCASSPEGANYGYTFGSGTRLTVV.

V usage is TRBV28 and J usage is TRBJ2-7; TRBD2 is a possible D gene (5 bases). The CDR3 extends over 15 amino acids. Looked up from germline, CDR1 is MDHEN and CDR2 is SYDVKM. Trimming removed 2 bases at V and 9 bases at J, with 20 bases between. The CDR3 DNA follows: TGTGCCAGCAGTTTACCAAGTGGAGGCCGGTTAGGGCAGTACTTC. This codes for CASSLPSGGRLGQYF.

The rearrangement links TRBV20-1 to TRBJ2-7; TRBD2 might be the D (6 bases). CDR1 and CDR2 from the germline V gene are DFQATT and SNEGSKA (reference sequence). The CDR3 covers 13 residues. Trimming took off 6 bases at V and 2 bases at J, with 14 bases between the two ends. CDR3 protein: CSASGDSPYEQYF. CDR3 DNA sequence: TGCAGTGCGAGTGGGGACTCTCCCTACGAGCAGTACTTC.

For the CDR3, the DNA is TGTGCCAGCAGCCAAGCTCCACTAGCGGGGGGCACAGATACGCAGTATTTT. This translates into CASSQAPLAGGTDTQYF. This rearrangement joins TRBV4-2 to TRBJ2-3; 11 bases fit TRBD2. Germline-derived CDR1 and CDR2 are LGHNA and YNFKEQ. With V trimmed by 1 base and J by 1 base, 4 bases remained unmatched. The CDR3 spans 17 residues.

The chain joins TRBV5-1 to TRBJ2-2; TRBD2 is a possible D gene (5 bases). Germline V lookup: CDR1 SGHRS, CDR2 YFSETQ. The V end was cut by 7 bases, the J end by 0 bases, with 7 bases between. This CDR3 spans 13 amino acids. The CDR3: CASERTNTGELFF. CDR3 bases: TGCGCCAGCGAGCGGACGAACACCGGGGAGCTGTTTTTT. Based on the CDR3 plus reference TRBV5-1 and TRBJ2-2, the full variable domain is KAGVTQTPRYLIKTRGQQVTLSCSPISGHRSVSWYQQTPGQGLQFLFEYFSETQRNKGNFPGRFSGRQFSNSRSEMNVSTLELGDSALYLCASERTNTGELFFGEGSRLTVL.

The chain couples TRBV5-1 to TRBJ1-2; D gene ambiguous. Trimming shortened V by 3 bases and J by 3 bases, and 12 bases separated the two germline ends. CDR3 size: 14 residues. The germline CDR1 and CDR2 sequences are SGHRS and YFSETQ. CDR3 DNA: TGCGCCAGCAGCTCAGAGTCCGCCTACTATGGCTACACCTTC. Translation: CASSSESAYYGYTF. Drawing the rest from reference TRBV5-1 and TRBJ1-2, the complete variable domain is KAGVTQTPRYLIKTRGQQVTLSCSPISGHRSVSWYQQTPGQGLQFLFEYFSETQRNKGNFPGRFSGRQFSNSRSEMNVSTLELGDSALYLCASSSESAYYGYTFGSGTRLTVV.